One and the same sample provided the 6 T cell receptor beta chains below, sequenced in a study of blood T cells in healthy people across ages. Alongside a J-beta primer mix, a sample-barcoded 5' primer served in a second PCR lasting about 7 to 11 cycles. Each CDR3 protein gets one entry after TCRdb re-called the 5' RACE reads with MiXCR. The sample has 780,000 or so distinct CDR3 sequences; about 56% are singletons. Source material: blood. Source of these receptors: a man aged 35 to 55 in good health.

There are a few counts of this clonotype. V usage is TRBV4-3 and J usage is TRBJ2-5, with 10 bases identical to TRBD2. Matching the DNA end better, TRBJ2-7 makes the J call doubtful. The CDR3 is made up of 16 amino acids. Per germline, CDR1 LGHNA and CDR2 YSLEER. CDR3 nucleotides: TGCGCCAGCAGCCAAGTATTCCCTAGCGGGAGCTACGAGCAGTACTTC. It yields the protein CASSQVFPSGSYEQYF.

With regard to this clonotype: At one end the junction does not follow the germline gene, possibly because of a read error. The chain links TRBV5-1 to TRBJ2-1, with 10 bases that match TRBD2. CDR1 and CDR2 (germline): SGHRS, YFSETQ. The CDR3 consists of 16 residues. The CDR3 DNA reads as TGTGCCAGCAGTTTAGCTAGCGGGAGCTCCTACAATGAGCAGTTCTTC. The encoded protein is CASSLASGSSYNEQFF. The whole variable domain, remainder taken from reference TRBV5-1 and TRBJ2-1, is KAGVTQTPRYLIKTRGQQVTLSCSPISGHRSVSWYQQTPGQGLQFLFEYFSETQRNKGNFPGRFSGRQFSNSRSEMNVSTLELGDSALYLCASSLASGSSYNEQFFGPGTRLTVL.

The chain recombines TRBV7-9 with TRBJ2-3, with 13 bases that match TRBD2. The CDR3 loop spans 16 amino acids. Germline V lookup: CDR1 SEHNR, CDR2 FQNEAQ (reference sequence). V dropped 5 bases and J dropped 6; count of bases not matched to a gene: 8. For the CDR3, the DNA is TGTGCCAGCAGCCAACTAGCGGGGGGGCCGGGGGATACGCAGTATTTT. This gives the protein CASSQLAGGPGDTQYF.

The chain combines TRBV3-1 with TRBJ1-1, with D perhaps TRBD1 (5 bases). The CDR3 runs to 12 residues. The V gene's germline CDR1 is LGHDT and CDR2 YNNKEL (reference sequence). V was pared by 6 bases and J by 3 bases, with 8 bases between. CDR3 in amino acids: CASRCRDTEAFF. The DNA of the CDR3 is TGTGCCAGCAGATGCAGGGACACTGAAGCTTTCTTT.

J is TRBJ1-2 and V is TRBV3-1; possible D gene TRBD1, 6 bases. Deletions cut 4 bases from V and 0 bases from J, with 15 bases between. This CDR3 comprises 16 residues. Germline values: CDR1 LGHDT, CDR2 YNNKEL (reference sequence). The CDR3: CASSLDRDTTNYGYTF. The CDR3 DNA sequence: TGTGCCAGCAGCCTAGATCGGGACACCACTAACTATGGCTACACCTTC. Based on the CDR3 plus reference TRBV3-1 and TRBJ1-2, the full variable domain is DTAVSQTPKYLVTQMGNDKSIKCEQNLGHDTMYWYKQDSKKFLKIMFSYNNKELIINETVPNRFSPKSPDKAHLNLHINSLELGDSAVYFCASSLDRDTTNYGYTFGSGTRLTVV.

This clonotype was detected a few times. Since a much larger clone is just one base distant, this may be a read error. The genes are TRBV7-2 and TRBJ2-5; D unresolved. The CDR3 loop spans 14 amino acids. CDR1 is SGHTA, CDR2 FQGNSA, per germline. Deletions cut 1 base from V and 5 bases from J, with 11 bases between. Here the CDR3 DNA reads TGTGCCAGCAGCTTAGGATTGGGTTGGGAGACCCAGTACTTC. As protein: CASSLGLGWETQYF.